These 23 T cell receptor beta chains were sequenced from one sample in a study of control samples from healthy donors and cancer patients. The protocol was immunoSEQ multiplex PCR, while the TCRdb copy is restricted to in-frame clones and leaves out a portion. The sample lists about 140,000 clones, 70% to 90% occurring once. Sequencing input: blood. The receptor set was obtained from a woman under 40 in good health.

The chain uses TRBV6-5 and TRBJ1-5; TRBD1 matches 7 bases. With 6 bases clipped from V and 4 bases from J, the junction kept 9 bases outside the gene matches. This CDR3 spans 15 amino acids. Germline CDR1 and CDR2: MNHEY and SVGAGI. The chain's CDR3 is CASRGQFRLNQPQHF. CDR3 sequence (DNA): TGTGCCAGCAGGGGACAGTTCAGGCTAAATCAGCCCCAGCATTTT.

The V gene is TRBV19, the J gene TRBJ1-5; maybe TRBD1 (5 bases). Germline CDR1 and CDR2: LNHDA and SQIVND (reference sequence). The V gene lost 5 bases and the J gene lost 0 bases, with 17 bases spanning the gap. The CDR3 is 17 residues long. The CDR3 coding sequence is TGTGCCAGTAGTGGGGGTAGGGCAGCCCTTAGCAATCAGCCCCAGCATTTT. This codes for CASSGGRAALSNQPQHF.

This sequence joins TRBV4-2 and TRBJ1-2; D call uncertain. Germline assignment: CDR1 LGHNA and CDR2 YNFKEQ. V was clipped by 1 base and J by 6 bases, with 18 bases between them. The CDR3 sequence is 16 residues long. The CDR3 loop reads CASSQVPRTPADGYTF. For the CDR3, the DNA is TGTGCCAGCAGCCAAGTCCCCCGCACCCCGGCGGATGGCTACACCTTC.

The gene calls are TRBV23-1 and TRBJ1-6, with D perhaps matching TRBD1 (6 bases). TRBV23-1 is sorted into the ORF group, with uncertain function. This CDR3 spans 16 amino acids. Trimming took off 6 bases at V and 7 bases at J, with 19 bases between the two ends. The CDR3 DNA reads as TGCGCCAGCAGGCAGGAAGGGGGGGTAGTGAATTCACCCCTCCACTTT. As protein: CASRQEGGVVNSPLHF.

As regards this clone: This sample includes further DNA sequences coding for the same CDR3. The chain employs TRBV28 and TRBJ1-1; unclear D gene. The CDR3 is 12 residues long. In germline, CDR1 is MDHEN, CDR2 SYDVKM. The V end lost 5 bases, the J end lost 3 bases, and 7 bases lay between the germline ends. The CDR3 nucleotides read TGTGCCAGCAGTCTCGGAGACACTGAAGCTTTCTTT. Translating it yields CASSLGDTEAFF.

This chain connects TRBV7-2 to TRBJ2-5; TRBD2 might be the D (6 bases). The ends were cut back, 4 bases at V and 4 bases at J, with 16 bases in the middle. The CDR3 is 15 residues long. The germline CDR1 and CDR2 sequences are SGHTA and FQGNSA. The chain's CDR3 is CASSYGGMLGETQYF. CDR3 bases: TGTGCCAGCAGCTACGGAGGGATGCTAGGAGAGACCCAGTACTTC.

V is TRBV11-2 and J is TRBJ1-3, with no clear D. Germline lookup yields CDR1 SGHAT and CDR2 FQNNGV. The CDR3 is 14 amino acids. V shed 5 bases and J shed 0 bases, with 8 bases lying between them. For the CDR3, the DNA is TGTGCCAGCAGCCGAACTGTCTCTGGAAACACCATATATTTT. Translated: CASSRTVSGNTIYF. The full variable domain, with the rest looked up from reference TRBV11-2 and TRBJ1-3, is EAGVAQSPRYKIIEKRQSVAFWCNPISGHATLYWYQQILGQGPKLLIQFQNNGVVDDSQLPKDRFSAERLKGVDSTLKIQPAKLEDSAVYLCASSRTVSGNTIYFGEGSWLTVV.

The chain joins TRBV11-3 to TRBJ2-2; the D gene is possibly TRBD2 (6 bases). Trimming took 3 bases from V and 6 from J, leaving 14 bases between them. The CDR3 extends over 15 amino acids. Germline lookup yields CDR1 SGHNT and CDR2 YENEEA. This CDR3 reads CASSLISGGSGELFF. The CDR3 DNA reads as TGTGCCAGCAGCTTGATTAGCGGCGGGTCCGGGGAGCTGTTTTTT.

The CDR3 protein is CAISEIERTGANVLTF. The CDR3 DNA reads as TGTGCCATCAGTGAAATTGAGAGGACTGGGGCCAACGTCCTGACTTTC. The chain is built from TRBV10-3 and TRBJ2-6, with D uncertain. CDR3 length: 16 residues. Looked up from germline, CDR1 is ENHRY and CDR2 is SYGVKD. V was trimmed by 3 bases and J by 2 bases, leaving 11 bases between them.

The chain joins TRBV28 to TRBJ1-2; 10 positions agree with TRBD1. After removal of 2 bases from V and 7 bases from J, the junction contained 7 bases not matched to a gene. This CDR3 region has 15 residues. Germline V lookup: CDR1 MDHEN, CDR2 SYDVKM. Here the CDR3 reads CASSLRLGQGIGYTF. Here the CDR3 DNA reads TGTGCCAGCAGTTTAAGGTTGGGACAGGGGATTGGCTACACCTTC.

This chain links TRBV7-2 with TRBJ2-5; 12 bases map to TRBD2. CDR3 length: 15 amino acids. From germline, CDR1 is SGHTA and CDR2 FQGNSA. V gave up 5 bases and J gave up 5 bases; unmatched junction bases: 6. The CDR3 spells CASSPGLAGIETQYF. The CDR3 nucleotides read TGTGCCAGCAGCCCAGGACTAGCGGGAATTGAGACCCAGTACTTC.

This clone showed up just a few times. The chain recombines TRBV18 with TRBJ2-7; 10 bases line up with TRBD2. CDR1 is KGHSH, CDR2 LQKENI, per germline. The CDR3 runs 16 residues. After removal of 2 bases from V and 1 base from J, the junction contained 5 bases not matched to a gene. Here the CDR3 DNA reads TGTGCCAGCTCACCAGGACTAGCGGTAAGATCCTACGAGCAGTACTTC. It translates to CASSPGLAVRSYEQYF.

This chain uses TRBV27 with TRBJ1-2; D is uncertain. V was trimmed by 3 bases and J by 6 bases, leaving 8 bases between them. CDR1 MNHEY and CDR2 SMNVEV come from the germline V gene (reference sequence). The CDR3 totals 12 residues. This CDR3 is CASSLRGNGYTF. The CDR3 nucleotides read TGTGCCAGCAGTTTGCGTGGTAATGGCTACACCTTC.

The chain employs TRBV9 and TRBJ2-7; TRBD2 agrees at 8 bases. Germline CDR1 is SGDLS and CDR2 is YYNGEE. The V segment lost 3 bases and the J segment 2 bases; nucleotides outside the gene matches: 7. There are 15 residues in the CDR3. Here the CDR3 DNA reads TGTGCCAGCAGCGCGCGACTAGCGAGAGCCTACGAGCAGTACTTC. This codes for CASSARLARAYEQYF.

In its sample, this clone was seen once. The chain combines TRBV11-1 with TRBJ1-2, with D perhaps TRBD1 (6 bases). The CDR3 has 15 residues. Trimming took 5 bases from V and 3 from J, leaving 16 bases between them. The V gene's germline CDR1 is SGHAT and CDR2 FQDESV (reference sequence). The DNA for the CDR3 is TGTGCCAGCAGCCCTCCGGGAGGGGGGGACTATGGCTACACCTTC. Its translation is CASSPPGGGDYGYTF.

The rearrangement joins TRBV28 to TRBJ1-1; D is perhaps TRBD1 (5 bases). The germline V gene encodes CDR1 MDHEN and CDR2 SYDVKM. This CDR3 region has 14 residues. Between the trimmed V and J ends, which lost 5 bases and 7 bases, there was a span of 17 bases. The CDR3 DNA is TGTGCCAGCAGTCCCGTGACAGTATACCTTGAAGCTTTCTTT. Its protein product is CASSPVTVYLEAFF.

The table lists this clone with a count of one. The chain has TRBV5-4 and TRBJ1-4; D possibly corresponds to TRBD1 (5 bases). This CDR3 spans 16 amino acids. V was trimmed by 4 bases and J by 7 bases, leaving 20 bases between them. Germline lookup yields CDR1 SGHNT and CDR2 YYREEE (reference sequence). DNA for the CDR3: TGTGCCAGCAGCGGGTTGGCGCAGGGAGGTGGTGAAAAACTGTTTTTT. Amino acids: CASSGLAQGGGEKLFF.

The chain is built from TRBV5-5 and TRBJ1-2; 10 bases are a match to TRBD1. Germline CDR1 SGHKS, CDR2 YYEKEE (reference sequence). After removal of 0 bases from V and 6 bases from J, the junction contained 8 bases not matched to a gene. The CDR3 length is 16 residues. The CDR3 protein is CASSLVGQGEFDGYTF. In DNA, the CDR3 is TGTGCCAGCAGCTTGGTAGGACAGGGGGAATTTGATGGCTACACCTTC.

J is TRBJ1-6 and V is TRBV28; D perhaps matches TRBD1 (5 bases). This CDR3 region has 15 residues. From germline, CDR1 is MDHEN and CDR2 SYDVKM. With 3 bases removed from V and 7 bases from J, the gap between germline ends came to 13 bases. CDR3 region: CASSFQGTANSPLHF. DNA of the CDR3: TGTGCCAGCAGTTTTCAAGGGACGGCCAATTCACCCCTCCACTTT.

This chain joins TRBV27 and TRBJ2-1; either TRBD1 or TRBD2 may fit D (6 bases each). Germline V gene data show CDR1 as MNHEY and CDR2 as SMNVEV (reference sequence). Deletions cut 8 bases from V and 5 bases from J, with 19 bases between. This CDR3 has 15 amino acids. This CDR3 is CASQDWEDSDNEQFF. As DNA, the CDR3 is TGTGCCAGCCAAGATTGGGAGGACAGCGACAATGAGCAGTTCTTC.

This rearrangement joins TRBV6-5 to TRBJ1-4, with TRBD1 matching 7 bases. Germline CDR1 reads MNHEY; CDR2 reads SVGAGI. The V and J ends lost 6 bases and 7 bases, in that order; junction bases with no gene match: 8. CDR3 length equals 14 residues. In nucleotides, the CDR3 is TGTGCCAGCAGACCTACAGGGGAGGGTGAAAAACTGTTTTTT. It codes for CASRPTGEGEKLFF.

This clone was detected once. CDR3 region: CASSLDGTSYGEQFF. CDR3 coding DNA: TGTGCCAGCAGCTTAGATGGGACTAGTTATGGTGAGCAGTTCTTC. The chain links TRBV7-8 to TRBJ2-1; TRBD2 agrees at 8 bases. Germline V lookup: CDR1 SGHVS, CDR2 FQNEAQ. The V gene end was trimmed by 1 base and the J gene end by 9 bases; junction bases not matched to a gene: 8. The CDR3 covers 15 residues.

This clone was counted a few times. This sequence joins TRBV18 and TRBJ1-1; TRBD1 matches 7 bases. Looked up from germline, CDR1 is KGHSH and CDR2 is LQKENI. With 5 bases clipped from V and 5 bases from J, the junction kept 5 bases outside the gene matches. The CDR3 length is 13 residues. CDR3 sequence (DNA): TGTGCCAGCTCATCGACAGGGATGACTGAAGCTTTCTTT. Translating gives CASSSTGMTEAFF.